This T cell receptor beta chain was observed in a study of CD8+ T cells in alopecia areata. General study results and limits: Scalp repertoires also include resident alphabeta T cells from normal skin. Scalp lesions, especially in alopecia totalis/universalis, had higher clonality than normal scalp.

On this clone: Its antigen is currently unknown.

A FACSAria was used to sort CD4+ and CD8+ T cells. These cells came from PBMCs. CDR3 size: 14 residues. V shed 1 base and J 10 bases; nucleotides not matched to a gene: 2. The germline V gene has CDR1 SNHLY and CDR2 FYNNEI. The authors extracted RNA and reverse transcribed it into cDNA as the sequencing template. This table comes from immunoSEQ multiplex PCR, and its TCRdb copy is limited to in-frame clones, with some not included. The profile shows 110,000 to 150,000 clones, more than 55% of them singletons. The sequence came from a human donor in good health. The sequenced sample consisted of CD8+ T cells sorted from blood. The rearrangement uses TRBV2 and TRBJ2-1; TRBD2 agrees at 12 bases. The CDR3 nucleotides are TGTGCCAGCAGTGAAGAGGGACTAGCGGGCGAGCAGTTCTTC. This codes for CASSEEGLAGEQFF.